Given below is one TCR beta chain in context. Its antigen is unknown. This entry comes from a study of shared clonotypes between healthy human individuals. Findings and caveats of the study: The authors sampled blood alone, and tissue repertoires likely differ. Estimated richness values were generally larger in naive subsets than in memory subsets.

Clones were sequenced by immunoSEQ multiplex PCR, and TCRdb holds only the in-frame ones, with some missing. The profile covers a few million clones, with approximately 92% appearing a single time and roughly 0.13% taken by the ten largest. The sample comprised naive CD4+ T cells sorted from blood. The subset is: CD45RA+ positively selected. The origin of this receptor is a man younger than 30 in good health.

The CDR3 sequence: CASSLEAGRSYNEQFF. In DNA form, the CDR3 reads TGTGCCAGCAGCTTAGAGGCCGGGAGAAGTTACAATGAGCAGTTCTTC. This chain links TRBV7-2 with TRBJ2-1; D possibly corresponds to TRBD2 (6 bases). CDR1 is SGHTA, CDR2 FQGNSA, per germline. This CDR3 comprises 16 residues. Trimming pared 1 base from V and 4 bases from J, leaving 14 bases between. Using reference TRBV7-2 and TRBJ2-1 for the parts outside the CDR3, the full variable domain is GAGVSQSPSNKVTEKGKDVELRCDPISGHTALYWYRQSLGQGLEFLIYFQGNSAPDKSGLPSDRFSAERTGGSVSTLTIQRTQQEDSAVYLCASSLEAGRSYNEQFFGPGTRLTVL.